This T cell receptor (beta chain) comes out of a study of blood T cell repertoires in COVID-19. V dropped 10 bases and J dropped 4; count of bases not matched to a gene: 10. The CDR3 sequence is 14 residues long. Germline V lookup: CDR1 MNHEY, CDR2 SMNVEV (reference sequence). Using immunoSEQ multiplex PCR, the repertoire was profiled, and TCRdb retains in-frame clones only, with some absent. This sample has approximately 250,000 clones; about nine tenths occur once, and the top ten carry approximately 2%. This clone was detected once. The receptor was isolated from a man aged 30-40 years who had recovered from COVID-19. The sequencing input was peripheral blood. The chain couples TRBV27 to TRBJ2-5, with 9 nucleotides matching TRBD2. CDR3 coding DNA: TGTGCCACCGGCGGGGGGGCACAGACAGAGACCCAGTACTTC. Its translation is CATGGGAQTETQYF.